This T cell receptor beta chain was observed in a study of blood T cell dynamics during melanoma immunotherapy. Overall study context: Metastatic melanoma patients received first-line pembrolizumab or nivolumab plus ipilimumab.

The assay was immunoSEQ multiplex PCR, and TCRdb's table has in-frame clones only and misses some. This table has some 11,000 clones, less than 90% appearing once. The sample holds a few counts of this clone. Germline CDR1 SQVTM, CDR2 ANQGSEA. The germline V and J ends were trimmed by 7 bases and 4 bases, with 10 bases remaining between them. The CDR3 sequence is 11 residues long. This sample's time point: pre-treatment baseline. One draw preceded checkpoint blockade; another followed its first cycle at week 3. The sequencing here drew on blood, taken from a patient treated with checkpoint blockade. The chain couples TRBV29-1 to TRBJ1-1; D uncertain. The TCR sequence derives from a human donor with melanoma. The DNA of the CDR3 is TGCAGCGCCTCATGGAGCACTGAAGCTTTCTTT. It is translated as CSASWSTEAFF.